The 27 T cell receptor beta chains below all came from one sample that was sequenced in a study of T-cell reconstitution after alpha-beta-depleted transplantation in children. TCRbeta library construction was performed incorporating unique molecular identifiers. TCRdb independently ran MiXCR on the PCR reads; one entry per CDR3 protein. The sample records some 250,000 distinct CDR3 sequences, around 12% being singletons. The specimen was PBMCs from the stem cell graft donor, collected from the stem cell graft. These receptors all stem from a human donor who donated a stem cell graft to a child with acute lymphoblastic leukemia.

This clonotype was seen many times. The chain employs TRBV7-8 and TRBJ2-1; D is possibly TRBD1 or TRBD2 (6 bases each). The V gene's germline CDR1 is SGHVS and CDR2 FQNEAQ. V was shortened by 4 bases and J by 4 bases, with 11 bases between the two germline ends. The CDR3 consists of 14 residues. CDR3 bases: TGTGCCAGCAGCTGGGTAGGGGGGTACAATGAGCAGTTCTTC. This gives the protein CASSWVGGYNEQFF.

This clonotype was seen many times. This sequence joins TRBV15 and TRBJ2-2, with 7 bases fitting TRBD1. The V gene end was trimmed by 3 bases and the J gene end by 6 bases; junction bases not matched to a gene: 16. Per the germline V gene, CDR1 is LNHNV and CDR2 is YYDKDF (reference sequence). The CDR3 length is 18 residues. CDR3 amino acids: CATSSRQGPTTGSGELFF. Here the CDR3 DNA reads TGTGCCACCAGCAGCCGACAGGGTCCCACCACTGGTTCCGGGGAGCTGTTTTTT.

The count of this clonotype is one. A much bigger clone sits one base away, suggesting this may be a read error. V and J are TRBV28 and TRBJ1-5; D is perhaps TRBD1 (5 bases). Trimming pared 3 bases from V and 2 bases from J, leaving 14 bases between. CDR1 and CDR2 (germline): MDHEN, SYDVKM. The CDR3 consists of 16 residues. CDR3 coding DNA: TGTGCCAGCAGTTTCCTGACAGCAGCGGGCAATCAGCCCCAGCATTTT. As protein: CASSFLTAAGNQPQHF.

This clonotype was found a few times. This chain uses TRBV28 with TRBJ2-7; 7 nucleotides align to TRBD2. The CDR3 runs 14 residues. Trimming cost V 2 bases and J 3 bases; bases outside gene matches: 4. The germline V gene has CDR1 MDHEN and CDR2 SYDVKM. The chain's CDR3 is CASSLPGGNYEQYF. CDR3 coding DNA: TGTGCCAGCAGTTTACCGGGGGGAAACTACGAGCAGTACTTC.

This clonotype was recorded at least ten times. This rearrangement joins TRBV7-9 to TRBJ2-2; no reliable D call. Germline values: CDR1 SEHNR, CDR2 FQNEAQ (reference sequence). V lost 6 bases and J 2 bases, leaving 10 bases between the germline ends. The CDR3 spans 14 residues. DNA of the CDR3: TGTGCCAGCAGGCCGTCTTCAAACACCGGGGAGCTGTTTTTT. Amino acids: CASRPSSNTGELFF.

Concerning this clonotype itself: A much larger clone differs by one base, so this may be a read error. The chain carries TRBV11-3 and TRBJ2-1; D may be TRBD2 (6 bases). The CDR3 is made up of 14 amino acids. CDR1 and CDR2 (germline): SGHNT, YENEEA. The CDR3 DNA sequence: TGTGCCAGCAGCTTAGTCGGGGGTAACAATGAGCACTTCTTC. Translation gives CASSLVGGNNEHFF.

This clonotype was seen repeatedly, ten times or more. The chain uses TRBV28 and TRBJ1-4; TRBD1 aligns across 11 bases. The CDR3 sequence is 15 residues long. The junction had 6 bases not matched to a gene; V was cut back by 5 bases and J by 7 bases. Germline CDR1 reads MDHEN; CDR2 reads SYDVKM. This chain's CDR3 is CASSKRTGGLEKLFF. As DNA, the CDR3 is TGTGCCAGCAGTAAACGGACAGGGGGCCTTGAAAAACTGTTTTTT.

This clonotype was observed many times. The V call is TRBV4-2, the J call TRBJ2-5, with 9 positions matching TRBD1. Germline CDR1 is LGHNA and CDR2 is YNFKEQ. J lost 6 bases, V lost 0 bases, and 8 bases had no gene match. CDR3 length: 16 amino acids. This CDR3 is CASSQDQGQGIQTQYF. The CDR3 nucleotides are TGTGCCAGCAGCCAAGATCAAGGACAGGGGATTCAGACCCAGTACTTC.

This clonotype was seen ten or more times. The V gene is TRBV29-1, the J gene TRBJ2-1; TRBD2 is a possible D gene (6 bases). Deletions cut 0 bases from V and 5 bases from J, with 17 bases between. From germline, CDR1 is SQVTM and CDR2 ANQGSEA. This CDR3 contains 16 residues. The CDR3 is CSVEDFLSRGDNEQFF. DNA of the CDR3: TGCAGCGTTGAAGATTTTCTATCGCGCGGGGACAATGAGCAGTTCTTC.

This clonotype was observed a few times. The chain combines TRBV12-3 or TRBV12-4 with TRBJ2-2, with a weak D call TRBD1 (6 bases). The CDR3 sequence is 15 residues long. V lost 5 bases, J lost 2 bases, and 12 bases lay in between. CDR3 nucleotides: TGTGCCAGCAGTCTACGACAGGTTAACACCGGGGAGCTGTTTTTT. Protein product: CASSLRQVNTGELFF.

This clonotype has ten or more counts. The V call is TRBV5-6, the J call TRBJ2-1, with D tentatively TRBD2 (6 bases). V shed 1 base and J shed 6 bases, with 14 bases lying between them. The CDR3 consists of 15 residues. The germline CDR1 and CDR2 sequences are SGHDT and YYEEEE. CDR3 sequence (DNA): TGTGCCAGCAGCTTGTATCCGGGAGCGGGCAATGAGCAGTTCTTC. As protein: CASSLYPGAGNEQFF.

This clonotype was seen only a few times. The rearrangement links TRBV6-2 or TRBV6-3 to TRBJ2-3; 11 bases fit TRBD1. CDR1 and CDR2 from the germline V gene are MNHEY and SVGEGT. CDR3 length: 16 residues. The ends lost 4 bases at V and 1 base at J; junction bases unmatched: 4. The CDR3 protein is CASSSGQGDGTDTQYF. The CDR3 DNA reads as TGTGCCAGCAGTTCGGGACAGGGGGACGGCACAGATACGCAGTATTTT.

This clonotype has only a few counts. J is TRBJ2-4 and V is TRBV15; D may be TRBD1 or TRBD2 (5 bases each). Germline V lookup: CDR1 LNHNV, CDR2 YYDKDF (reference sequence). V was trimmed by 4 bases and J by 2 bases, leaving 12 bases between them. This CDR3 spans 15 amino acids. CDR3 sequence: CATSNLRGTKNIQYF. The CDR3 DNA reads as TGTGCCACCAGCAACCTGAGGGGTACCAAAAACATTCAGTACTTC.

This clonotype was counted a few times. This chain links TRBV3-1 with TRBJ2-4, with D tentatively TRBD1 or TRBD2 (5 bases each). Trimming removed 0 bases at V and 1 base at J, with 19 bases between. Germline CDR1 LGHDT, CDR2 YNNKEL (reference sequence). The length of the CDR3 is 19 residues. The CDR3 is CASSQEYSWGNEAKNIQYF. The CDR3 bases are TGTGCCAGCAGCCAAGAATATAGTTGGGGGAATGAGGCCAAAAACATTCAGTACTTC.

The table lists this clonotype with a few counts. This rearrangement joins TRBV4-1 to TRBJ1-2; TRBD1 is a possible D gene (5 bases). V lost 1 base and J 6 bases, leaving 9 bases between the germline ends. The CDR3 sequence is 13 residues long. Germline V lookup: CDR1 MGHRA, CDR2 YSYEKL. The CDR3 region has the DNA TGCGCCAGCAGCCAAGTCCAGGGAGATGGCTACACCTTC. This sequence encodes CASSQVQGDGYTF.

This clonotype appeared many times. The CDR3 protein is CASSPRGSFQETQYF. CDR3 nucleotides: TGTGCCAGCTCACCTAGGGGATCCTTCCAAGAGACCCAGTACTTC. The genes are TRBV18 and TRBJ2-5, with a tentative D call TRBD1 (5 bases). V was pared by 3 bases and J by 1 base, with 12 bases between. Germline V gene lookup returns CDR1 KGHSH and CDR2 LQKENI. The CDR3 has 15 residues.

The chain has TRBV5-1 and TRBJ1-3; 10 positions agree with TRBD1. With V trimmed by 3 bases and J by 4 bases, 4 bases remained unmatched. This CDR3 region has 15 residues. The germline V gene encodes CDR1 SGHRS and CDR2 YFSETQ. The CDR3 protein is CASSSGTGDGNTIYF. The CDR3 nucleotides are TGCGCCAGCAGCTCCGGGACAGGGGACGGAAACACCATATATTTT.

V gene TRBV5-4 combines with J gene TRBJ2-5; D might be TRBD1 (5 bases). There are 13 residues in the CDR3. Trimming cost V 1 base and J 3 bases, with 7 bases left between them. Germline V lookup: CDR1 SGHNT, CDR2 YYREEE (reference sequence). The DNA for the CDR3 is TGTGCCAGCAGCTTGCCCAGGGAAGAGACCCAGTACTTC. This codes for CASSLPREETQYF.

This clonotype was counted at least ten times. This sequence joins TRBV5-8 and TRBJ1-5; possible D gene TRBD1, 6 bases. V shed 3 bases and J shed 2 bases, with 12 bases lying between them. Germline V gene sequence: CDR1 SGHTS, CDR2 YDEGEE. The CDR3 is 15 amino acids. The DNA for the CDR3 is TGTGCCAGCAGCTCCCCCCGACAGGGCAATCAGCCCCAGCATTTT. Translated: CASSSPRQGNQPQHF.

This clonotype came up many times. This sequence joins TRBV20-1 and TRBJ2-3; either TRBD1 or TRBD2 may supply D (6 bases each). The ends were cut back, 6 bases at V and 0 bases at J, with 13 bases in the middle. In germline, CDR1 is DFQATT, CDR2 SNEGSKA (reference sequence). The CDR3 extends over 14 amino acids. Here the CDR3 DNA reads TGCAGTGCGCCGAAAGGGGGGAGCACAGATACGCAGTATTTT. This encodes CSAPKGGSTDTQYF.

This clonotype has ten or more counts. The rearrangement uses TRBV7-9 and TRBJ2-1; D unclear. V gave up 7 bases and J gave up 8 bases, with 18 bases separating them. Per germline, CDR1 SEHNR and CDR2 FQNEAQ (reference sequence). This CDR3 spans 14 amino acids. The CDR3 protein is CASNGLDASDEQFF. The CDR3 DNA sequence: TGTGCCAGCAACGGGCTCGACGCGTCGGATGAGCAGTTCTTC.

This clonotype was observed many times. The CDR3 is CASSSISGQASYEQYF. The CDR3 DNA reads as TGTGCCAGCAGCTCAATTAGCGGACAGGCCTCCTACGAGCAGTACTTC. This chain connects TRBV28 to TRBJ2-7, with a possible D match to TRBD1 (7 bases). The CDR3 sequence is 16 residues long. V was pared by 6 bases and J by 0 bases, with 18 bases between. Germline V CDR1 and CDR2: MDHEN, SYDVKM.

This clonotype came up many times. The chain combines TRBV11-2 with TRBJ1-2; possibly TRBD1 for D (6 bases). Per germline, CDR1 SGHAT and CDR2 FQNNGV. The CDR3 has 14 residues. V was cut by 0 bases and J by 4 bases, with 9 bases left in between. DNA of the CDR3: TGTGCCAGCAGCTTAGACCCAGGGGTCTATGGCTACACCTTC. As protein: CASSLDPGVYGYTF.

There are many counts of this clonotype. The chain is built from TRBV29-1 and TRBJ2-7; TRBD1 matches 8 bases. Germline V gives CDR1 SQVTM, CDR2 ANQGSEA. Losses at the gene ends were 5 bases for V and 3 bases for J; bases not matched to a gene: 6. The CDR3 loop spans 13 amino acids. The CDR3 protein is CSVRTGSDYEQYF. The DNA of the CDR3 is TGCAGCGTTCGGACAGGGTCGGACTACGAGCAGTACTTC.

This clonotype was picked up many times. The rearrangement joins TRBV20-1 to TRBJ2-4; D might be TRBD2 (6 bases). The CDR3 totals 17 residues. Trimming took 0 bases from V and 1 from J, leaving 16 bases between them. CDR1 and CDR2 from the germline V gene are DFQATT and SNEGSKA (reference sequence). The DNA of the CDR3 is TGCAGTGCTAGAGAAAGACGGACTACCCAGGCCAAAAACATTCAGTACTTC. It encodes CSARERRTTQAKNIQYF.

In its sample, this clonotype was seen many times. The CDR3 DNA reads TGCGCCAGCAGCTTGGACGGAGCATCTAATTACAATGAGCAGTTCTTC. As protein: CASSLDGASNYNEQFF. This chain connects TRBV5-1 to TRBJ2-1; D is undetermined. The V gene's germline CDR1 is SGHRS and CDR2 YFSETQ. The ends were cut back, 0 bases at V and 4 bases at J, with 14 bases in the middle. This CDR3 has 16 amino acids.

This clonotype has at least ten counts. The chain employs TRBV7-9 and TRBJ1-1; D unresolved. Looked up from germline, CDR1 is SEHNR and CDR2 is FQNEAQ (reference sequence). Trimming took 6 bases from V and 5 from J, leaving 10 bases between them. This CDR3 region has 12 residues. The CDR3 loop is CASSSATTEAFF. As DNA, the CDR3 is TGTGCCAGCAGTTCGGCCACGACTGAAGCTTTCTTT. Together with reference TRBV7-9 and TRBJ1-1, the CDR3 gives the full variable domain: DTGVSQNPRHKITKRGQNVTFRCDPISEHNRLYWYRQTLGQGPEFLTYFQNEAQLEKSRLLSDRFSAERPKGSFSTLEIQRTEQGDSAMYLCASSSATTEAFFGQGTRLTVV.